This T cell receptor (beta chain) is drawn from a study of CD8+ T cells in alopecia areata. Note on this clone: What it recognizes is unknown.

Findings of the study overall: Normal skin's resident alphabeta T cells are also sequenced in scalp samples.

In each case, RNA was isolated and then reverse transcribed into cDNA as the sequencing template. Some clones are missing from TCRdb's copy, which holds only in-frame ones; the method was immunoSEQ multiplex PCR. This table has some 110,000 clones, roughly two thirds appearing once. The germline V gene has CDR1 LGHNA and CDR2 YNFKEQ. Unmatched junction bases numbered 1, after V lost 2 bases and J lost 10 bases. The CDR3 extends over 13 amino acids. Sample: CD4+ T cells sorted from blood. This receptor was obtained from a human donor in good health. This chain uses TRBV4-2 with TRBJ2-3, with TRBD2 matching over 12 bases. As DNA, the CDR3 is TGTGCCAGCAGCCAAACTAGCGGGGGGTCGCAGTATTTT. Protein: CASSQTSGGSQYF.